Shown below are 3 T cell receptor beta chains from a single sample sequenced in a study of immune evolution from preneoplasia to lung adenocarcinoma. TCRdb keeps only in-frame clones here, not all; method: immunoSEQ multiplex PCR. The sample records about 8,400 clones, 80% to 85% being singletons. The sample comprised FFPE invasive lung adenocarcinoma tissue. Source of these receptors: a person aged 50 to 59 with lung adenocarcinoma.

This chain joins TRBV27 and TRBJ2-1; D is tentatively TRBD1 or TRBD2 (5 bases each). With 5 bases removed from V and 3 bases from J, the gap between germline ends came to 11 bases. The CDR3 length is 14 residues. Germline values: CDR1 MNHEY, CDR2 SMNVEV (reference sequence). The CDR3 sequence is CASSTGLHYNEQFF. CDR3 nucleotides: TGTGCCAGCAGTACAGGACTCCACTACAATGAGCAGTTCTTC.

This chain joins TRBV28 and TRBJ1-5; D perhaps matches TRBD1 (5 bases). V lost 7 bases and J 4 bases, leaving 8 bases between the germline ends. The CDR3 covers 12 residues. Per the germline V gene, CDR1 is MDHEN and CDR2 is SYDVKM. In nucleotides, the CDR3 is TGTGCCAGCACGGGGGGGAATCAGCCCCAGCATTTT. This gives the protein CASTGGNQPQHF. The full variable domain, with the rest looked up from reference TRBV28 and TRBJ1-5, is DVKVTQSSRYLVKRTGEKVFLECVQDMDHENMFWYRQDPGLGLRLIYFSYDVKMKEKGDIPEGYSVSREKKERFSLILESASTNQTSMYLCASTGGNQPQHFGDGTRLSIL.

The chain couples TRBV19 to TRBJ1-6; D possibly corresponds to TRBD1 (6 bases). Trimming left V 7 bases short and J 8 bases short, with 12 bases between. CDR1 LNHDA and CDR2 SQIVND come from the germline V gene (reference sequence). The CDR3 has 13 amino acids. In nucleotides, the CDR3 is TGTGCCAGTAAGGGGGTGAACGATTCACCCCTCCACTTT. This codes for CASKGVNDSPLHF.